This TCR beta chain appears in the sequencing data of a study of brain T cells in children with intractable seizures. Points from the study as a whole: Patients' HCMV serostatus was unknown; virus specificity rests on CDR3 similarity alone.

The method was immunoSEQ multiplex PCR; TCRdb's version includes in-frame clones alone and lacks a portion of them. Of approximately 330,000 clones listed, 93% are singletons. Concerning this clone itself: Its antigen is not identified.

The time point denotes: blood from clinic visit 5 months post-surgery; TSC patient then seizure free. Surgery cases with the highest brain T cell transcript signatures were chosen for sequencing. The CDR3 runs to 15 residues. Trimming removed 1 base from V and 8 bases from J; junction bases left unmatched: 6. CDR1 and CDR2 (germline): SGHTA, FQGNSA. The material sequenced was peripheral blood, taken approximately 5 months after surgery. The V call is TRBV7-2, the J call TRBJ2-1, with 9 nucleotides matching TRBD2. The sequence came from a boy younger than two with tuberous sclerosis and intractable seizures. The CDR3 DNA reads TGTGCCAGCAGCTTAGTTAGCGGGAGAGCCCATGAGCAGTTCTTC. Its translation is CASSLVSGRAHEQFF.